This entry features one T cell receptor (beta chain) sequence. The antigen remains unidentified. This record belongs to a study of CD8 T cells in Susac syndrome. About the study: Sequencing included Susac syndrome patients, 5 or 6 of them with active disease and about eight in remission.

With random hexamers, reverse transcription was performed on about 0.5 to 1 ug of RNA. TCRdb reanalysed the immunoSEQ multiplex PCR reads using MiXCR and keeps one entry per CDR3 protein. The sample holds about 150,000 distinct CDR3 sequences; about 95% are singletons and the top ten take approximately 0.15%. Sequencing of TCR beta covered CD8+ and CD4+ T cells obtained from blood. Bulk CD8+ and CD4+ cells came from magnetic negative isolation; CD8+ TEMRA by FACS. Broader study findings: The CD4+ T cell repertoires in Susac syndrome did not show any clonal expansion.

Trimming took 4 bases from V and 7 from J, leaving 23 bases between them. Germline CDR1 is LGHNA and CDR2 is YNFKEQ. The CDR3 spans 18 residues. The sample was CD4+ T cells from PBMCs. The sequence derives from a human donor with Susac syndrome. V is TRBV4-2 and J is TRBJ1-6, with a possible D match to TRBD1 (6 bases). This chain's CDR3 is CASSLGGSGTGRNSPLHF. Here the CDR3 DNA reads TGTGCCAGCAGCCTTGGGGGGTCGGGAACAGGGCGCAATTCACCCCTCCACTTT.